One T cell receptor beta chain is described in this entry. It has no known antigen specificity. Base qualities are not provided; no much larger clone lies one nucleotide away. Sequencer: Illumina NovaSeq 6000. Using 5'RACE with constant-segment primers, TCRalpha and TCRbeta cDNA libraries were constructed, with sample barcodes and unique molecular identifiers added in the process. Trizol reagent was used to extract RNA from every sample. Amplification of the libraries took two PCR steps, and the second step added a second sample barcode plus Illumina TruSeq adapters. Libraries were sequenced on an Illumina NovaSeq with 2 x 150 bp paired-end reads. The published analysis was carried out like this. Demultiplexing of reads and collapsing into UMI-guided consensus sequences were performed with migec v1.2.7. Using mixcr v2.1.11, UMI consensuses were aligned to TRA and TRB V and J templates and then assembled into clonotypes. Clonotypes were classified as expanded or contracted when called significant by both edgeR and NoisET, with noise models trained on biological replicates. For edgeR calls, the thresholds were a false discovery rate-adjusted p below 0.01 and a log2 fold-change of 1. As an exploratory analysis of dynamics, max-normalized trajectories of the 1000 most abundant clonotypes were examined with PCA combined with hierarchical clustering. Each responding clone was given a CD4 or CD8 phenotype based on the CD4+ and CD8+ repertoires, which had been sequenced separately. In-frame beta chains were kept once TCRdb had trimmed the public reads at Q25 with fastp and called clones with MiXCR. Records with the same CDR3 protein are collapsed into one entry carrying the most frequent genes and DNA. These V and J calls derive from TCRdb rather than the authors' analysis. The sample has hundreds of thousands of distinct CDR3 sequences on record, approximately 20% of them singletons. Approximately 8.4% of the sample is taken by the ten largest.

The record originates from a study of T-cell memory formation after mild COVID-19 (dated by TCRdb to about 2021). Regarding the research as a whole: TCR sequence clusters from the two donors were largely donor specific. T-cell clones expanding and contracting after mild COVID-19 in a couple of donors were tracked by longitudinal TCRalpha and TCRbeta repertoire sequencing. The cohort comprised two young, previously healthy adult volunteers, one female and one male. General study outcomes and caveats: Some responding clones were detected in pre-infection memory, suggesting pre-existing cross-reactive memory T cells joined the SARS-CoV-2 response. Contracting CD4+ clones turned up mainly in the CM and EM memory subsets, whereas EMRA was where CD8+ clones were enriched. Only two mild cases were covered by the study, and larger cohorts that include severe cases with pre-infection samples were considered necessary. The second-wave clones that peaked on day 37 were not confirmed to be SARS-CoV-2 specific. Clones that contracted from day 15 to 85 showed balanced CD4/CD8 phenotypes, whereas a second wave of clones that expanded from day 15 to 37 leaned towards CD4+.

Ficoll-Paque density gradient centrifugation was the method used to isolate PBMCs. CDR1 SGHNT and CDR2 YYREEE are derived from the germline V gene (reference sequence). From cysteine to phenylalanine, the CDR3 is 16 amino acids long. The entry retains the CDR3 DNA only, 48 bases that are in frame from base 1. V ends up 5 bases short and J 4 bases short, with an unmatched junction base count of 11. The TCR originated in an adult woman who had mild COVID-19 (a few samples of this study predate the infection). The sample titles of this study are shuffled in the database, so cell type and time point are left out; the donor was told from shared clones. The chain links TRBV5-4 with TRBJ1-1; 10 middle bases align to TRBD1. The sample was PBMCs or a T cell subset sorted from them (not recorded which). The CDR3 here reads CASRMNPGQGSTEAFF. The DNA sequence reads TGTGCCAGCAGAATGAACCCGGGACAGGGGAGCACTGAAGCTTTCTTT.